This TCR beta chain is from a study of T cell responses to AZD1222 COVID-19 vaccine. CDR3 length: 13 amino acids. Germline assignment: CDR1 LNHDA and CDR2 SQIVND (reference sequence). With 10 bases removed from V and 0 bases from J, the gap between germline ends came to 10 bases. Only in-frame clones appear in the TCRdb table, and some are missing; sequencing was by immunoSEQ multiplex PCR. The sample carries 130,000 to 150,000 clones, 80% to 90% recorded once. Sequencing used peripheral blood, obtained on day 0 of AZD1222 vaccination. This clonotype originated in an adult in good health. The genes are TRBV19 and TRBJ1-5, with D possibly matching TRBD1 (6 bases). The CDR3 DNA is TGTGCCATCCAAGGGGGTAGCAATCAGCCCCAGCATTTT. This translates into CAIQGGSNQPQHF.